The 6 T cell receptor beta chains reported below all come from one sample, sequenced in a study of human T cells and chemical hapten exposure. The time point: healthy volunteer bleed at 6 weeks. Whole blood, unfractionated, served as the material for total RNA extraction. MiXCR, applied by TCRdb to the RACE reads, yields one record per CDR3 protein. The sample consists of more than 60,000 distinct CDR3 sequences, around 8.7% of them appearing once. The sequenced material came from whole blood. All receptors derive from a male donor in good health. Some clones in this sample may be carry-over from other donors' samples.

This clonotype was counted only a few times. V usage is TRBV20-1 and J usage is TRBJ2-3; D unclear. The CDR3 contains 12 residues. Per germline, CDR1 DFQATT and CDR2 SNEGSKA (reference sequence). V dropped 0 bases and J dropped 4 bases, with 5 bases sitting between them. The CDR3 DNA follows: TGCAGTGCTAGAGAATGGGCAGATACGCAGTATTTT. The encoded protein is CSAREWADTQYF.

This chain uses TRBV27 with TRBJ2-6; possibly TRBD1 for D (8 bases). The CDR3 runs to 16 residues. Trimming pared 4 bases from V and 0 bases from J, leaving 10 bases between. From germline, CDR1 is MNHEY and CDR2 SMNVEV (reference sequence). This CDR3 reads CASSYRGGSGANVLTF. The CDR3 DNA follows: TGTGCCAGCAGTTACAGGGGGGGCTCTGGGGCCAACGTCCTGACTTTC.

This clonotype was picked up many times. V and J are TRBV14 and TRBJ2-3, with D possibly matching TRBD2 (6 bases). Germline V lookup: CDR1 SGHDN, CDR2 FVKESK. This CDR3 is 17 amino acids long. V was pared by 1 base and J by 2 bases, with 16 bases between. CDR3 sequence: CASSQAGGSGYTDTQYF. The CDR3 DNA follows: TGTGCCAGCAGCCAAGCCGGAGGGAGTGGCTACACAGATACGCAGTATTTT.

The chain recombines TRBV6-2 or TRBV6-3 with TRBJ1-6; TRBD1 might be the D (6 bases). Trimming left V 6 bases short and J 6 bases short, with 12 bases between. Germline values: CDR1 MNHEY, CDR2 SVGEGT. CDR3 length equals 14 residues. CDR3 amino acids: CASSRQGINSPLHF. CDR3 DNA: TGTGCCAGCAGCCGCCAGGGGATTAATTCACCCCTCCACTTT.

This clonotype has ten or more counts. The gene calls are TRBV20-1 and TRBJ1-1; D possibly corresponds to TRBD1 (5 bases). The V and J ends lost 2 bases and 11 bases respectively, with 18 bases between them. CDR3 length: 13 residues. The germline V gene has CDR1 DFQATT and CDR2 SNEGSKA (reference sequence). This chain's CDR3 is CSARSSSGREAFF. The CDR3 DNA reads TGCAGTGCTAGATCCTCCTCAGGGAGGGAGGCTTTCTTT.

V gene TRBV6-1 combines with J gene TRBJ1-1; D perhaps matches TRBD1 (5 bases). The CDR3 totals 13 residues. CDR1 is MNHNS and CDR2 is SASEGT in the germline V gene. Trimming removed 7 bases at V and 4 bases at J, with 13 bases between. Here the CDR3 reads CASIGAMVTEAFF. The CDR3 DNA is TGTGCCAGCATTGGGGCGATGGTCACTGAAGCTTTCTTT.